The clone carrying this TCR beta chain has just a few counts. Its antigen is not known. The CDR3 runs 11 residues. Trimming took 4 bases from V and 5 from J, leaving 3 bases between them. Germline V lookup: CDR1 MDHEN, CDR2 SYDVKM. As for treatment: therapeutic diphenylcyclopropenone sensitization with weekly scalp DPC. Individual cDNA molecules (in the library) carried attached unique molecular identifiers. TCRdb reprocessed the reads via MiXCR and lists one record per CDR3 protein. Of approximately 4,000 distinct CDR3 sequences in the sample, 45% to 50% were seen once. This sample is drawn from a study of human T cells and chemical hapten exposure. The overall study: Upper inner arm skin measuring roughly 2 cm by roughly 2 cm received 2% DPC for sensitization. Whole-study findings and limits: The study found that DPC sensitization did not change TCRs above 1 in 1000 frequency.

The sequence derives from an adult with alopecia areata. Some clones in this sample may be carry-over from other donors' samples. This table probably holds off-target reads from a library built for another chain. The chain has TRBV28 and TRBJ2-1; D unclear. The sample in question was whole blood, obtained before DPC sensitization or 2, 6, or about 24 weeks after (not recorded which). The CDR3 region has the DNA TGTGCCAGCAGTTACAACAATGAGCAGTTCTTC. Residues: CASSYNNEQFF.